This T cell receptor beta chain was sequenced for a study of blood T cells in healthy people across ages. Worth noting for this clonotype: Its antigen is currently unknown.

Notes on the study in general: The diversity estimates, figures obtained from one million T cells, were considered underestimates.

The authors drew approximately 9 milliliters of peripheral blood from each donor. CDR3 size: 16 residues. Germline trimming cut 2 bases from V and 4 bases from J; bases unmatched to any gene: 10. CDR1 LGHDT and CDR2 YNNKEL come from the germline V gene (reference sequence). A second PCR, run for about 7 to 12 cycles, used a sample-barcoded 5' primer plus a J-beta primer mix. A tag from a template-switch adaptor with 12 random nucleotides marked each cDNA molecule. All samples gave at least 2.5 million CDR3-containing paired-end reads. TCRdb analysed the 5' RACE reads with MiXCR anew, one entry per CDR3 protein. The table has around 1.5 million distinct CDR3 sequences, approximately 38% seen once.

The rearrangement joins TRBV3-1 to TRBJ1-1; 7 bases map to TRBD1. The source material was blood. The source is a woman under 30 in good health. The CDR3 here is CASSQTRGGRITEAFF. The CDR3, as DNA: TGTGCCAGCAGCCAAACCAGGGGGGGTAGGATCACTGAAGCTTTCTTT.